The source of this TCR beta chain is a study of blood T cell repertoires in COVID-19. As for the study in general: Samples came from the United States, Italy and Spain, spanning acute and convalescent COVID-19. T cells, B-cell-depleted T cells, or PBMCs provided the cDNA or gDNA that served as material.

CDR1 SGDLS and CDR2 YYNGEE come from the germline V gene. V lost 0 bases to trimming and J lost 2 bases, with 12 bases between them. CDR3 length equals 15 residues. As concerns this clone: This sample includes further DNA sequences coding for the same CDR3.

Authors' analysis steps: Amplified reference gene primers provided the basis for estimating nucleated cell counts. Using immunoSEQ multiplex PCR, the repertoire was profiled, and TCRdb retains in-frame clones only, with some absent. V, J and clone size derive from that table, while D and trimming were established from the DNA sequence. The table records 200,000 to 300,000 clones, about 90% of them present only once. The sequencing sample was made of peripheral blood. The chain employs TRBV9 and TRBJ2-7; a weak D match, TRBD2 (6 bases). The source of this sequence is a man aged 55-75 years with acute or convalescent COVID-19. The CDR3 DNA reads as TGTGCCAGCAGCGTAGCAAGTAGCGGCACCTACGAGCAGTACTTC. Its translation: CASSVASSGTYEQYF.